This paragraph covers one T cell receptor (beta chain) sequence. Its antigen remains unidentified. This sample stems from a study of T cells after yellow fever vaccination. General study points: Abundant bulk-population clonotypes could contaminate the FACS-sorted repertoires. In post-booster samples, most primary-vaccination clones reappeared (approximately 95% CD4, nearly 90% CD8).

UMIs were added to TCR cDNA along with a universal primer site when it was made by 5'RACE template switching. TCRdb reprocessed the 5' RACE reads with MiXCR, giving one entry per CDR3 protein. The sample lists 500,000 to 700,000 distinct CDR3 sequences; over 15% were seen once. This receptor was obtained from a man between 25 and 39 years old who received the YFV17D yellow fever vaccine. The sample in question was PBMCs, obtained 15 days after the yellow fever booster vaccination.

CDR3 protein: CASSYFTGGGNSPLHF. CDR3 in DNA: TGTGCCAGCAGTTACTTTACGGGGGGGGGTAATTCACCCCTCCACTTT. This chain links TRBV6-5 with TRBJ1-6; D is possibly TRBD1 (5 bases). CDR1 is MNHEY and CDR2 is SVGAGI in the germline V gene. V was clipped by 1 base and J by 6 bases, with 13 bases between them. The CDR3 loop spans 16 amino acids.